Sequencing of this T cell receptor (beta chain) was carried out in a study of technical replicates of blood from a few donors. The CDR3 is 16 residues long. Germline V gene data show CDR1 as MNHEY and CDR2 as SVGAGI. The ends were cut back, 0 bases at V and 0 bases at J, with 9 bases in the middle. Measured with immunoSEQ multiplex PCR; TCRdb has only the in-frame clones, and not every one. This sample has over 55,000 clones, with 91% found just once. The chain carries TRBV6-5 and TRBJ1-3; D remains ambiguous. This clonotype was obtained from a human donor in good health. Some clones in this sample may be carry-over from other donors' samples. The sequenced sample was PBMCs. The CDR3 loop reads CASSYSFGGSGNTIYF. CDR3 DNA sequence: TGTGCCAGCAGTTACTCGTTCGGCGGCTCTGGAAACACCATATATTTT.